The rows below give T cell receptor beta chains drawn from one sample of a study of T cell responses to AZD1222 COVID-19 vaccine. Assay used: immunoSEQ multiplex PCR; TCRdb lists only in-frame clones, some missing. The sample consists of fewer than 150,000 clones, over 75% of them appearing once. This material consisted of peripheral blood, taken on day 0 of AZD1222 vaccination. These receptors were taken from an adult in good health. Both conserved end residues are part of each CDR3. A D gene is named only where the DNA matches it firmly. Size tells how often a clone was seen (once, few, many) or the class of an expanded clone, and some rows leave it out.

v_call: TRBV7-2; j_call: TRBJ1-6; d_call: TRBD1; clone_size: -; cdr3_length: 15; cdr3_nt: TGTGCCAGCAGCTTAGGACAGGGCGGTAATTCACCCCTCCACTTT; cdr3_aa: CASSLGQGGNSPLHF
v_call: TRBV19; j_call: TRBJ1-1; d_call: -; clone_size: -; cdr3_length: 15; cdr3_nt: TGTGCCAGTAGTATAGCGGTCAGGGTGAACACTGAAGCTTTCTTT; cdr3_aa: CASSIAVRVNTEAFF
v_call: TRBV19; j_call: TRBJ2-7; d_call: TRBD1; clone_size: -; cdr3_length: 17; cdr3_nt: TGTGCCAGTAGTATAGATCGCCGTGGGACAGGGACTTACGAGCAGTACTTC; cdr3_aa: CASSIDRRGTGTYEQYF
v_call: TRBV11-3; j_call: TRBJ2-5; d_call: TRBD2; clone_size: -; cdr3_length: 17; cdr3_nt: TGTGCCAGCAGCTTAGGTTTGACTAGCGGGAGACAAGAGACCCAGTACTTC; cdr3_aa: CASSLGLTSGRQETQYF
v_call: TRBV6-4; j_call: TRBJ2-2; d_call: -; clone_size: -; cdr3_length: 13; cdr3_nt: TGTGCCAGCAGCGCGGAGGAGGTGGGGGAGCTGTTTTTT; cdr3_aa: CASSAEEVGELFF
v_call: TRBV7-8; j_call: TRBJ2-2; d_call: TRBD1; clone_size: -; cdr3_length: 14; cdr3_nt: TGTGCCAGCGGGGGACAGGGGGGAGGCGGGGAGCTGTTTTTT; cdr3_aa: CASGGQGGGGELFF
v_call: TRBV7-2; j_call: TRBJ2-2; d_call: -; clone_size: -; cdr3_length: 15; cdr3_nt: TGTGCCAGCTCCTACGACAGGAGATACACCGGGGAGCTGTTTTTT; cdr3_aa: CASSYDRRYTGELFF
v_call: TRBV4-1; j_call: TRBJ1-2; d_call: TRBD1; clone_size: few; cdr3_length: 13; cdr3_nt: TGCGCCAGCAGCCAAGTCGGACAGGGGTTCTACACCTTC; cdr3_aa: CASSQVGQGFYTF
v_call: TRBV19; j_call: TRBJ1-2; d_call: -; clone_size: -; cdr3_length: 14; cdr3_nt: TGTGCCAGTGAGCGGGAAGGCCAGGACTATGGCTACACCTTC; cdr3_aa: CASEREGQDYGYTF
v_call: TRBV15; j_call: TRBJ2-2; d_call: -; clone_size: -; cdr3_length: 15; cdr3_nt: TGTGCCACCAGCAGAGCCGGGCTAAGCACCGGGGAGCTGTTTTTT; cdr3_aa: CATSRAGLSTGELFF
v_call: TRBV4-3; j_call: TRBJ2-1; d_call: -; clone_size: -; cdr3_length: 17; cdr3_nt: TGCGCCAGCAGCCAAGATCCTCCTGGCGGGGCCGCCAATGAGCAGTTCTTC; cdr3_aa: CASSQDPPGGAANEQFF
v_call: TRBV5-6; j_call: TRBJ2-7; d_call: -; clone_size: -; cdr3_length: 15; cdr3_nt: TGTGCCAGCAGTTCACCCGTGGACCCTCCGCACGAGCAGTACTTC; cdr3_aa: CASSSPVDPPHEQYF
v_call: TRBV20-1; j_call: TRBJ1-1; d_call: -; clone_size: -; cdr3_length: 11; cdr3_nt: TGCAGTGCCCGTGCTGGGACAGAAGCTTTCTTT; cdr3_aa: CSARAGTEAFF
v_call: TRBV5-1; j_call: TRBJ2-2; d_call: -; clone_size: -; cdr3_length: 15; cdr3_nt: TGCGCCAGCAGAATCTTAGCGGCCAACACCGGGGAGCTGTTTTTT; cdr3_aa: CASRILAANTGELFF
v_call: TRBV4-1; j_call: TRBJ1-2; d_call: -; clone_size: -; cdr3_length: 15; cdr3_nt: TGCGCCAGCAGCCAAGATTTAAGACAATTCTATGGCTACACCTTC; cdr3_aa: CASSQDLRQFYGYTF
v_call: TRBV6-5; j_call: TRBJ2-1; d_call: -; clone_size: once; cdr3_length: 14; cdr3_nt: TGTGCCAGTTCTTCCGGGACCTACTACAATGAGCAGTTCTTC; cdr3_aa: CASSSGTYYNEQFF
v_call: TRBV6-5; j_call: TRBJ1-1; d_call: -; clone_size: -; cdr3_length: 15; cdr3_nt: TGTGCCAGCAGTTACTCGACAGGAGTGAACACTGAAGCTTTCTTT; cdr3_aa: CASSYSTGVNTEAFF
v_call: TRBV29-1; j_call: TRBJ1-2; d_call: -; clone_size: -; cdr3_length: 13; cdr3_nt: TGCAGCGTTGTTTGGCGTCTCACAGGAGGCTACACCTTC; cdr3_aa: CSVVWRLTGGYTF
v_call: TRBV6-5; j_call: TRBJ1-4; d_call: -; clone_size: -; cdr3_length: 15; cdr3_nt: TGTGCCAGCAGTACCCACCCCTCAACTAATGAAAAACTGTTTTTT; cdr3_aa: CASSTHPSTNEKLFF
v_call: TRBV24-1; j_call: TRBJ1-2; d_call: -; clone_size: once; cdr3_length: 13; cdr3_nt: TGTGCCACCAGTGCGGACGGGAACTATGGCTACACCTTC; cdr3_aa: CATSADGNYGYTF
v_call: TRBV9; j_call: TRBJ2-6; d_call: -; clone_size: -; cdr3_length: 15; cdr3_nt: TGTGCCAGCAGCGTACTAGGGACCGGGGCCAACGTCCTGACTTTC; cdr3_aa: CASSVLGTGANVLTF
v_call: TRBV19; j_call: TRBJ2-1; d_call: -; clone_size: -; cdr3_length: 16; cdr3_nt: TGTGCCAGTAGTATAGCTTGGGGCAGGGGCTACAATGAGCAGTTCTTC; cdr3_aa: CASSIAWGRGYNEQFF
v_call: TRBV19; j_call: TRBJ2-1; d_call: TRBD2; clone_size: -; cdr3_length: 14; cdr3_nt: TGTGCCAGTAGCGCGACTAGCGGGGTCAATGAGCAGTTCTTC; cdr3_aa: CASSATSGVNEQFF
v_call: TRBV5-6; j_call: TRBJ2-3; d_call: -; clone_size: once; cdr3_length: 13; cdr3_nt: TGTGCCAGCAGCTGGCCAGGACCAGATACGCAGTATTTT; cdr3_aa: CASSWPGPDTQYF
v_call: TRBV24-1; j_call: TRBJ1-5; d_call: TRBD1; clone_size: -; cdr3_length: 13; cdr3_nt: TGTGCCACCAGTCCGACAGGGGGGCAGCCCCAGCATTTT; cdr3_aa: CATSPTGGQPQHF
v_call: TRBV5-5; j_call: TRBJ2-5; d_call: TRBD1; clone_size: -; cdr3_length: 17; cdr3_nt: TGTGCCAGCAGCACCAAAGGACAGGGGGCACCCCAAGAGACCCAGTACTTC; cdr3_aa: CASSTKGQGAPQETQYF
v_call: TRBV30; j_call: TRBJ2-1; d_call: -; clone_size: -; cdr3_length: 12; cdr3_nt: TGTGCCTGGAGTGTATTCCGCAATGAGCAGTTCTTC; cdr3_aa: CAWSVFRNEQFF